Below are 7 T cell receptor beta chains sequenced from a single sample in a study of OX40 agonist ivuxolimab in advanced cancers. Library creation used the immunoSEQ multiplex PCR assay. What TCRdb holds here is the immuneACCESS table cut down to in-frame rearrangements. Part of the clones is not present; checked against another copy, under half of the missing clones reflect an unresolved V gene, and the others are unexplained. Counted in this sample were roughly 34,000 clones; 84% of them appeared once. The top ten clones comprise around 10% of the sample. The starting material was CD4+ or CD8+ T cells sorted from blood, obtained in a trial of the OX40 agonist ivuxolimab. Receptors originate from an adult with an advanced solid tumor such as melanoma, head and neck, liver or kidney cancer.

The chain is built from TRBV29-1 and TRBJ2-2, with D perhaps matching TRBD1 (5 bases). Trimming took 5 bases from V and 4 from J, leaving 11 bases between them. The CDR3 contains 13 residues. Germline CDR1 SQVTM, CDR2 ANQGSEA. The CDR3 DNA is TGCAGCGTTCTAGGGGCAGTCACCGGGGAGCTGTTTTTT. The encoded protein is CSVLGAVTGELFF.

The V gene is TRBV7-9, the J gene TRBJ2-2; D possibly corresponds to TRBD2 (5 bases). The CDR3 loop spans 14 amino acids. Germline CDR1 and CDR2: SEHNR and FQNEAQ (reference sequence). Trimming shortened V by 5 bases and J by 3 bases, and 10 bases separated the two germline ends. CDR3 bases: TGTGCCAGCAGCCCCGGAGGCTACACCGGGGAGCTGTTTTTT. Translating gives CASSPGGYTGELFF.

The chain combines TRBV4-3 with TRBJ1-1; maybe TRBD1 (5 bases). Per germline, CDR1 LGHNA and CDR2 YSLEER. V shed 0 bases and J shed 4 bases, with 12 bases lying between them. The CDR3 contains 15 residues. DNA of the CDR3: TGCGCCAGCAGCCAAGAGCGGGGGTCCGGCACTGAAGCTTTCTTT. This codes for CASSQERGSGTEAFF.

V and J are TRBV5-4 and TRBJ2-1; 11 positions agree with TRBD2. Germline CDR1 and CDR2: SGHNT and YYREEE (reference sequence). The CDR3 loop spans 15 amino acids. J was trimmed by 7 bases and V by 4 bases; bases with no gene match: 7. The CDR3 reads CASSPLAGGPNEQFF. The CDR3 nucleotides read TGTGCCAGCAGCCCTTTAGCGGGGGGGCCGAATGAGCAGTTCTTC.

This clone appeared a few times. The rearrangement joins TRBV7-2 to TRBJ1-1; possibly TRBD1 for D (5 bases). This CDR3 region has 14 residues. Trimming took off 1 base at V and 5 bases at J, with 11 bases between the two ends. Germline CDR1 reads SGHTA; CDR2 reads FQGNSA. As DNA, the CDR3 is TGTGCCAGCAGCTTAGGGGGCAGTGGGACTGAAGCTTTCTTT. It translates to CASSLGGSGTEAFF.

Remarks on this clone: Other nucleotide sequences from this sample produce the same CDR3. This chain links TRBV11-2 with TRBJ2-7; 11 nucleotides line up with TRBD1. CDR3 length equals 14 residues. The V gene's germline CDR1 is SGHAT and CDR2 FQNNGV. J gave up 2 bases and V 5 bases, and 2 bases lay outside the gene matches. This chain's CDR3 is CASSLGQGAYEQYF. CDR3 DNA sequence: TGTGCCAGCAGCCTGGGACAGGGGGCCTACGAGCAGTACTTC.

The chain has TRBV30 and TRBJ1-2, with 8 bases identical to TRBD1. Germline V gene data show CDR1 as GTSNPN and CDR2 as SVGIG (reference sequence). Losses at the gene ends were 1 base for V and 6 bases for J; bases not matched to a gene: 13. The CDR3 is 16 residues long. The DNA of the CDR3 is TGTGCCTGGAGTGACTATTCAGGGGGCGCGAAGGATGGCTACACCTTC. As protein: CAWSDYSGGAKDGYTF. The variable domain in full, completed from reference TRBV30 and TRBJ1-2, reads SQTIHQWPATLVQPVGSPLSLECTVEGTSNPNLYWYRQAAGRGLQLLFYSVGIGQISSEVPQNLSASRPQDRQFILSSKKLLLSDSGFYLCAWSDYSGGAKDGYTFGSGTRLTVV.